Listed here is a single TCR beta chain. Its specificity is unknown. Cultured CD4+ T cell DNA was sequenced using the Oncomine TCR Beta short-read assay. One entry per CDR3 protein, called by TCRdb with MiXCR from the PCR reads. The data contain approximately 8,700 distinct CDR3 sequences, approximately 24% of them seen just once; the ten biggest clones take up approximately 12%. The sample originates from a study of vaccination and CD4 T cells after COVID-19. Study information: The stimulus for the cells was overlapping spike peptides derived from SARS-CoV-2, HCoV-NL63, HCoV-OC43 and HCoV-229E. The authors gave control cultures a CEFX pool, an HIV-1 Nef pool, or no peptide. General observations from the study: The appearance of a median 86.3% of reactive clones in convalescent patients occurred only post-vaccination.

The treatment here: approximately 11-day PBMC culture with coronavirus spike peptide pools or control peptides (ViraFEST assay). With 4 bases removed from V and 5 bases from J, the gap between germline ends came to 21 bases. The CDR3 totals 16 residues. The germline V gene has CDR1 SGDLS and CDR2 YYNGEE. Sequencing used CD4+ T cells from blood, cultured in vitro, obtained after SARS-CoV-2 vaccination. This chain joins TRBV9 and TRBJ2-5; TRBD1 is a possible D gene (5 bases). The TCR comes from a human donor who had recovered from COVID-19. The CDR3 is CASSPRFETVGETQYF. The CDR3 DNA reads as TGTGCCAGCAGCCCCCGGTTCGAGACAGTCGGGGAGACCCAGTACTTC.